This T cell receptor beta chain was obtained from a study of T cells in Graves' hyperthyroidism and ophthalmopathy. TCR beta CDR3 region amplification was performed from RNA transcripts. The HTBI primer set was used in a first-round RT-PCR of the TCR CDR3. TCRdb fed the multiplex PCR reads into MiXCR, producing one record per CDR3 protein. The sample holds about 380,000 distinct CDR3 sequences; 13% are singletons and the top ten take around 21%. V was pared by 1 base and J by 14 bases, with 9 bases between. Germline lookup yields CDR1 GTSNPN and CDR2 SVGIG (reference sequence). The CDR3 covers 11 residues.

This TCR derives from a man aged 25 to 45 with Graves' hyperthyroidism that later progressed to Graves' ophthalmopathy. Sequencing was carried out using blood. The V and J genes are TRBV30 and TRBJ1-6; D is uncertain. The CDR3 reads CAWSAQFTLHF. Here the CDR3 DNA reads TGTGCCTGGAGTGCCCAATTCACCCTCCACTTT.